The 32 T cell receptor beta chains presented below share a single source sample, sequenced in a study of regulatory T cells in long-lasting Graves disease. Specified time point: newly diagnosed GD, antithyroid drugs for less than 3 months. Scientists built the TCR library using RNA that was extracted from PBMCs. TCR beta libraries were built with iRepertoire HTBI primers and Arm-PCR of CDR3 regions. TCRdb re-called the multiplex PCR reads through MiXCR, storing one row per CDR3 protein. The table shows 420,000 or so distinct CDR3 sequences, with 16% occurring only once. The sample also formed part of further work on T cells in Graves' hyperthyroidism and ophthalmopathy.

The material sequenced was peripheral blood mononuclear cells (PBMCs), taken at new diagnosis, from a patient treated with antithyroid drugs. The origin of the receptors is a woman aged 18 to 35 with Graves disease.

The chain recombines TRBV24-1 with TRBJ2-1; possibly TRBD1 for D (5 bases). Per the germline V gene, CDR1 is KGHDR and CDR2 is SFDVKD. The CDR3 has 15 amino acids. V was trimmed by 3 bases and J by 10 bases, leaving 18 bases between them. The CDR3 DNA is TGTGCCACCAGTGATCCCAGGGTCCCCAGCGAGGAGCAGTTCTTC. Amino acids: CATSDPRVPSEEQFF.

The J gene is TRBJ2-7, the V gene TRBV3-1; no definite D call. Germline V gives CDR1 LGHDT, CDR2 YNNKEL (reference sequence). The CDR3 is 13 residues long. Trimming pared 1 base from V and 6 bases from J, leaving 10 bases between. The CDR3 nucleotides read TGTGCCAGCAGCCAAGGACTGGTTTCCGAGCAGTACTTC. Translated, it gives CASSQGLVSEQYF.

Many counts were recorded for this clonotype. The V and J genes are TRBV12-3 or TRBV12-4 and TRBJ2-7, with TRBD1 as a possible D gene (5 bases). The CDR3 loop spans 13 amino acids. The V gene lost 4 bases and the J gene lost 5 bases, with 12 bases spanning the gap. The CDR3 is CASSSAGIHEQYF. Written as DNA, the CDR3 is TGTGCCAGCAGTTCCGCAGGGATCCACGAGCAGTACTTC.

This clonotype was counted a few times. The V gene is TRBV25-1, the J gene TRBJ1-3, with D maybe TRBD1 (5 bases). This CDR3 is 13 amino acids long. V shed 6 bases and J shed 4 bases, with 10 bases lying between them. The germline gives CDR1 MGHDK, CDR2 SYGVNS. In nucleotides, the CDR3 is TGTGCCAGCAGCAGGGATTTCGGAAACACCATATATTTT. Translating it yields CASSRDFGNTIYF.

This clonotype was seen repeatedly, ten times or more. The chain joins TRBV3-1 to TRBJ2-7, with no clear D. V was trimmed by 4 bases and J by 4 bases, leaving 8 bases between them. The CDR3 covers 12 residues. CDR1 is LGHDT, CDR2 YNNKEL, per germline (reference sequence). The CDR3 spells CASSRLSYEQYF. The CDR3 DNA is TGTGCCAGCAGCCGCCTTTCTTACGAGCAGTACTTC.

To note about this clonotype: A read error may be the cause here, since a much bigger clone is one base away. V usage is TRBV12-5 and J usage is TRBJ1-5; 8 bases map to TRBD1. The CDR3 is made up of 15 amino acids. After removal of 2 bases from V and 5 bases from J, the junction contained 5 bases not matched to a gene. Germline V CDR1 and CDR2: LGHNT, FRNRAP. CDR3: CASGLPGGGDQPQHF. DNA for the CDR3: TGTGCTAGTGGTTTGCCAGGGGGCGGCGATCAGCCCCAGCATTTT.

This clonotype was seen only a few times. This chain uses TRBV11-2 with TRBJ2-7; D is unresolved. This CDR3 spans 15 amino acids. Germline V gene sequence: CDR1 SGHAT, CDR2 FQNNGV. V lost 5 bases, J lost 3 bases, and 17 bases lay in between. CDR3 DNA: TGTGCCAGCAGCCCGAGCTCAGGTCTCCTCTACGAGCAGTACTTC. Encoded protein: CASSPSSGLLYEQYF.

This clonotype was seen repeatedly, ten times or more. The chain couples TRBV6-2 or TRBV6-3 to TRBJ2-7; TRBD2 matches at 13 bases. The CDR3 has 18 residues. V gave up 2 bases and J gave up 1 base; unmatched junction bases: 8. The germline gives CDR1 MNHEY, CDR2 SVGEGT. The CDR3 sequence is CASSYPRRTSGGSYEQYF. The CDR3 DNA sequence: TGTGCCAGCAGTTACCCCCGTCGGACTAGCGGGGGTTCCTACGAGCAGTACTTC.

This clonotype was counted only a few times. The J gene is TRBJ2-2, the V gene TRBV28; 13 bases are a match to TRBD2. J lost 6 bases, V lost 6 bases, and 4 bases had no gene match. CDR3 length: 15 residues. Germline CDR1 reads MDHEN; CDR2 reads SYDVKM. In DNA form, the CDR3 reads TGTGCCAGCAGCACTAGCGGGAGGGGAGCCGGGGAGCTGTTTTTT. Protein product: CASSTSGRGAGELFF.

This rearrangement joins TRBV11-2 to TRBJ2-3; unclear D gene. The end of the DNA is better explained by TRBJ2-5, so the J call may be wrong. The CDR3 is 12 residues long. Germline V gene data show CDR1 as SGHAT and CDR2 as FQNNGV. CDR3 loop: CASSPLDGTQYF. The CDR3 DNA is TGTGCCAGCAGCCCGCTCGACGGGACCCAGTACTTC.

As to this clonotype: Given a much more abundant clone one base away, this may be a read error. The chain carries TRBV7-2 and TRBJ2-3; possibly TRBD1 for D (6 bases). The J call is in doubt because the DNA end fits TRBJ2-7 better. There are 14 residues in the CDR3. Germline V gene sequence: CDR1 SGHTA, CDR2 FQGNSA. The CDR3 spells CASSSGERVYEQYF. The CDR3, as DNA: TGTGCCAGCAGCTCAGGGGAGCGTGTCTACGAGCAGTACTTC.

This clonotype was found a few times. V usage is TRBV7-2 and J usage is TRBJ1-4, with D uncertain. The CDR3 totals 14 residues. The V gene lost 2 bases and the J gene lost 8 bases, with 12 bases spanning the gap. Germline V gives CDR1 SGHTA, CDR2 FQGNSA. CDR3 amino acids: CASSLQPGGEKLFF. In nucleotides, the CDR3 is TGTGCCAGCAGCTTACAGCCAGGTGGGGAAAAACTGTTTTTT.

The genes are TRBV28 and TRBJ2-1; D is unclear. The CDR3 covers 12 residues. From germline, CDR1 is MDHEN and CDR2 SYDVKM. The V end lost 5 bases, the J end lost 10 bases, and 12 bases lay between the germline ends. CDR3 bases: TGTGCCAGCAGTACCGAAGTCAGGGAGCAGTTCTTC. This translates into CASSTEVREQFF.

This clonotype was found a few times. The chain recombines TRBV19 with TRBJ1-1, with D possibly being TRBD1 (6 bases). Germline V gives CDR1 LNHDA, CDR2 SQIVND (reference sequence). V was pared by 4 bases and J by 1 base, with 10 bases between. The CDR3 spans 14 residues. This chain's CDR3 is CASSKQGRNTEAFF. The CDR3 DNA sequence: TGTGCCAGTAGTAAACAGGGACGGAACACTGAAGCTTTCTTT.

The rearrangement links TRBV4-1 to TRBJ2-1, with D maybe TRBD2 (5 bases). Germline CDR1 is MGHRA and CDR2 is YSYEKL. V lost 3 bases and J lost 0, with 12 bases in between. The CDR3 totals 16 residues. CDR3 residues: CASSQASGSSYNEQFF. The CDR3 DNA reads TGCGCCAGCAGCCAGGCGAGTGGGAGCTCCTACAATGAGCAGTTCTTC.

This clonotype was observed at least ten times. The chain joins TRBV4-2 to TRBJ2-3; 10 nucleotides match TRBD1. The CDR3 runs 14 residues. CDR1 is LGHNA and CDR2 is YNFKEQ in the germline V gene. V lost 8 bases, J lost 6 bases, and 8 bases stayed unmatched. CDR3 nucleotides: TGTGCCAGCGGACCCGGGACAGGGGAGGATACGCAGTATTTT. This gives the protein CASGPGTGEDTQYF.

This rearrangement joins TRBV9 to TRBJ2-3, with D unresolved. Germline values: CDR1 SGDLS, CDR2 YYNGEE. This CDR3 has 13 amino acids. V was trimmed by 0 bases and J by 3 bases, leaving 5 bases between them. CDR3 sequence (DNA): TGTGCCAGCAGCGTAGCTAGTACAGATACGCAGTATTTT. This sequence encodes CASSVASTDTQYF. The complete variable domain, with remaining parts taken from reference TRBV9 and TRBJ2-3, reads DSGVTQTPKHLITATGQRVTLRCSPRSGDLSVYWYQQSLDQGLQFLIQYYNGEERAKGNILERFSAQQFPDLHSELNLSSLELGDSALYFCASSVASTDTQYFGPGTRLTVL.

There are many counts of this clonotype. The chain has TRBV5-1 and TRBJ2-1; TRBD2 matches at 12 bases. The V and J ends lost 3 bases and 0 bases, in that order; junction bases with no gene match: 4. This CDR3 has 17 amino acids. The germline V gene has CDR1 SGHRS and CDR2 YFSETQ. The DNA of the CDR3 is TGCGCCAGCAGCTCAACTAGCGGGAGGCTCTCCTACAATGAGCAGTTCTTC. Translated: CASSSTSGRLSYNEQFF.

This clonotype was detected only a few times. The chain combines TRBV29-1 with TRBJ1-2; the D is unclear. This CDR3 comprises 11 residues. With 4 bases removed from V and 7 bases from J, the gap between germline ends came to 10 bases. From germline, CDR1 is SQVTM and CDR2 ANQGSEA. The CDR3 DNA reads TGCAGCGTTGTTAGGGTATCTGGCTACACCTTC. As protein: CSVVRVSGYTF.

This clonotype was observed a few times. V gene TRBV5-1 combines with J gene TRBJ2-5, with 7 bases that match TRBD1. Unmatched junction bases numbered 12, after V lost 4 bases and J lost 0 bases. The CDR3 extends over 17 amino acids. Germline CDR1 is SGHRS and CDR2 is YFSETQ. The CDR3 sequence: CASSAKTGWGYQETQYF. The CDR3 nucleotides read TGCGCCAGCAGCGCAAAGACAGGGTGGGGGTACCAAGAGACCCAGTACTTC.

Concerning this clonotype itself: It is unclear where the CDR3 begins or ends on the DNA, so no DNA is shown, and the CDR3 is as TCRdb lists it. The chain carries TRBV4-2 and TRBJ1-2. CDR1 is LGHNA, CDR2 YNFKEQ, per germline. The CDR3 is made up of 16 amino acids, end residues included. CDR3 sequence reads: CAGSQEGTSGLYGYTF.

As DNA, the CDR3 is TGTGCCAGCAGTTATTCGTTAGCCTTGCTAGCGGGAAAGCGAGTTGAGCAGTTCTTC. Its translation: CASSYSLALLAGKRVEQFF. The chain uses TRBV6-5 and TRBJ2-1; 9 bases agree with TRBD2. Germline loops: CDR1 MNHEY, CDR2 SVGAGI. V trimming: 3 bases; J trimming: 9 bases; junction bases outside the gene matches: 21. The CDR3 runs to 19 residues.

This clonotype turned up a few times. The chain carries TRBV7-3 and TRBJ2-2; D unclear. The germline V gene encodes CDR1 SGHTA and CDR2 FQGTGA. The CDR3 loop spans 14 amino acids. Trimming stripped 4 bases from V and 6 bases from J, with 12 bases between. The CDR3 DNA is TGTGCCAGCAGCTCCCCGGTGGGGTCCGGGGAGCTGTTTTTT. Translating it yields CASSSPVGSGELFF.

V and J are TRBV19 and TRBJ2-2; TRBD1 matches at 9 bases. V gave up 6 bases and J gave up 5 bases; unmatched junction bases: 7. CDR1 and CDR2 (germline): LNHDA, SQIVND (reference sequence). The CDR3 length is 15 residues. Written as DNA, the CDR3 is TGTGCCAGTAGCGTACCGGGACAGGGAACCGGGGAGCTGTTTTTT. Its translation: CASSVPGQGTGELFF.

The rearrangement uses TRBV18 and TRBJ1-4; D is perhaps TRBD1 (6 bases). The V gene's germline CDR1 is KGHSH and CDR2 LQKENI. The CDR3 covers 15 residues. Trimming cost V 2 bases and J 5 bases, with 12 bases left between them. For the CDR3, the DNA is TGTGCCAGCTCACCATGGGGGACACAGAATGAAAAACTGTTTTTT. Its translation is CASSPWGTQNEKLFF.

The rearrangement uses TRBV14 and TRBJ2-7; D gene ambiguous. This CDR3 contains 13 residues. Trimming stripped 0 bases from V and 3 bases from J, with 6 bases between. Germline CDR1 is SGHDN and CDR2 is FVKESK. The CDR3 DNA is TGTGCCAGCAGCCAAGATTTGAACTACGAGCAGTACTTC. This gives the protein CASSQDLNYEQYF.

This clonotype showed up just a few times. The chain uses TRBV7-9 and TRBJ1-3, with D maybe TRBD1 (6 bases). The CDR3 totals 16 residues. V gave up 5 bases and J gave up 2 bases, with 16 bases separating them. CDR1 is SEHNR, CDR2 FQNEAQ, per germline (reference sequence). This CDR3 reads CASSPFEGGTGNTIYF. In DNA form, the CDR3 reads TGTGCCAGCAGCCCCTTTGAGGGGGGAACTGGAAACACCATATATTTT.

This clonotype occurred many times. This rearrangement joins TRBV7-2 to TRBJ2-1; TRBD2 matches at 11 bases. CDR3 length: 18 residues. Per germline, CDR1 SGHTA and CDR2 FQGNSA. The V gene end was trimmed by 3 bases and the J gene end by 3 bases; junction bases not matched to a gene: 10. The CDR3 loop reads CASSFTLAGAIGYNEQFF. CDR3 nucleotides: TGTGCCAGCAGCTTTACACTAGCGGGAGCTATAGGCTACAATGAGCAGTTCTTC. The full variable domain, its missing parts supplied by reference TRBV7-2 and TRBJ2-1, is GAGVSQSPSNKVTEKGKDVELRCDPISGHTALYWYRQSLGQGLEFLIYFQGNSAPDKSGLPSDRFSAERTGGSVSTLTIQRTQQEDSAVYLCASSFTLAGAIGYNEQFFGPGTRLTVL.

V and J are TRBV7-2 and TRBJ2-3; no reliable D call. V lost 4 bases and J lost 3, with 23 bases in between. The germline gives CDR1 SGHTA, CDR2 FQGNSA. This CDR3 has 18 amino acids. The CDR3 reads CASSSFAEWLMGTDTQYF. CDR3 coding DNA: TGTGCCAGCAGCTCCTTCGCCGAGTGGTTGATGGGGACAGATACGCAGTATTTT.

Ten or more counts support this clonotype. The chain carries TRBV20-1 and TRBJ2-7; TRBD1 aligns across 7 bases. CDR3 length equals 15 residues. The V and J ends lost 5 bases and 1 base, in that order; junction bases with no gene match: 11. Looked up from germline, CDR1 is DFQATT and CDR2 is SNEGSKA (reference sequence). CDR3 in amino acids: CSAFDPGQPSYEQYF. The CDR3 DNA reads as TGCAGTGCTTTCGATCCGGGACAGCCGTCCTACGAGCAGTACTTC.

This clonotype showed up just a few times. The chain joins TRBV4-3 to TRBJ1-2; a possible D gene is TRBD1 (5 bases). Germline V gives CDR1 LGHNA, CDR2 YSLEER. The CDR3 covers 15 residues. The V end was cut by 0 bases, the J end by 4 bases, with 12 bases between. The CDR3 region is CASSQERGAIYGYTF. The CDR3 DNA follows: TGCGCCAGCAGCCAAGAAAGGGGCGCGATCTATGGCTACACCTTC.

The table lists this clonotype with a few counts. CDR3 loop: CASSYSVLGDNSPLHF. CDR3 sequence (DNA): TGTGCCAGCAGTTACTCAGTCCTAGGAGATAATTCACCCCTCCACTTT. The chain couples TRBV6-2 or TRBV6-3 to TRBJ1-6; D unclear. From germline, CDR1 is MNHEY and CDR2 SVGEGT. Trimming took 0 bases from V and 5 from J, leaving 11 bases between them. This CDR3 region has 16 residues.